The source of this TCR beta chain is a study of T cell changes during pregnancy in multiple sclerosis. CDR1 and CDR2 (germline): MGHRA, YSYEKL. The CDR3 totals 17 residues. V lost 0 bases and J 1 base, leaving 16 bases between the germline ends. Using immunoSEQ multiplex PCR, the repertoire was profiled, and TCRdb retains in-frame clones only, with some absent. The data hold 95,000 to 100,000 clones, with 92% observed a single time. The sequence was collected from a female donor in good health, enrolled as a control in a pregnancy study. V and J are TRBV4-1 and TRBJ2-7; D is possibly TRBD2 (6 bases). Sequences were derived from peripheral blood, sampled after pregnancy. In DNA form, the CDR3 reads TGCGCCAGCAGCCAAGAGGGAGGTGCACGGGGTTCCTACGAGCAGTACTTC. Its translation: CASSQEGGARGSYEQYF.